This T cell receptor (beta chain) comes out of a study of blood T cell repertoires in COVID-19. Study overall: PBMCs, B-cell-depleted T cells, or T cells were the source of the cDNA or gDNA that made up the material.

V lost 4 bases and J lost 2, with 10 bases in between. Germline V gene lookup returns CDR1 LGHDT and CDR2 YNNKEL (reference sequence). The CDR3 covers 14 residues. TCRdb's copy holds only in-frame clones and misses some; the assay was immunoSEQ multiplex PCR. The repertoire holds 40,000 or so clones, with 87% as singletons. The V gene is TRBV3-1 (or the pseudogene TRBV3-2), the J gene TRBJ2-3; a weak D match, TRBD1 (5 bases). This receptor was identified in a man in his sixties with COVID-19, enrolled during active disease. What was sequenced was peripheral blood. The CDR3 here is CASSRDRSTDTQYF. The CDR3 DNA reads as TGTGCCAGCAGCCGAGACAGATCCACAGATACGCAGTATTTT.